A selection of T cell receptor beta chains follows, all from one sample in a study of cytomegalovirus exposure and HLA in healthy donors. TCRdb keeps only in-frame clones here, not all; method: immunoSEQ multiplex PCR. The sample lists roughly 150,000 clones; around four fifths were seen once. The material sequenced was PBMCs. These receptors originate from a man aged 25-45 years in good health and CMV-seropositive. CDR3s include the opening cysteine and the closing phenylalanine or tryptophan. Each record gives: J gene, clone size, D gene, V gene, CDR3 protein, CDR3 DNA. A D gene is named only where the DNA matches it firmly. Clone sizes are given selectively: once, few, many, or a class where the clone is expanded.

J gene: TRBJ1-4
clone size: NA
D gene: NA
V gene: TRBV9
CDR3 protein: CASSVGAGPAEKLFF
CDR3 DNA: TGTGCCAGCAGCGTAGGGGCAGGTCCCGCTGAAAAACTGTTTTTT

J gene: TRBJ1-2
clone size: NA
D gene: NA
V gene: TRBV5-6
CDR3 protein: CASSFGNYGYTF
CDR3 DNA: TGTGCCAGCAGCTTCGGGAACTATGGCTACACCTTC

J gene: TRBJ1-1
clone size: NA
D gene: NA
V gene: TRBV7-2
CDR3 protein: CASSLHGRRSGPNTEAFF
CDR3 DNA: TGTGCCAGCAGCTTACATGGGAGGCGTAGTGGCCCGAACACTGAAGCTTTCTTT

J gene: TRBJ1-1
clone size: NA
D gene: NA
V gene: TRBV5-1
CDR3 protein: CASSFGGIPNTEAFF
CDR3 DNA: TGCGCCAGCAGTTTCGGGGGTATTCCGAACACTGAAGCTTTCTTT

J gene: TRBJ2-3
clone size: NA
D gene: TRBD2
V gene: TRBV5-1
CDR3 protein: CASSPTGERGADTQYF
CDR3 DNA: TGCGCCAGCAGCCCGACGGGGGAGCGGGGGGCAGATACGCAGTATTTT

J gene: TRBJ2-1
clone size: NA
D gene: NA
V gene: TRBV5-1
CDR3 protein: CASSSDSNNEQFF
CDR3 DNA: TGCGCCAGCAGCTCGGACTCTAACAATGAGCAGTTCTTC

J gene: TRBJ1-2
clone size: NA
D gene: NA
V gene: TRBV6-5
CDR3 protein: CASSSDGGIRGYTF
CDR3 DNA: TGTGCCAGCAGTTCCGACGGGGGTATTAGGGGCTACACCTTC

J gene: TRBJ1-3
clone size: NA
D gene: NA
V gene: TRBV7-6
CDR3 protein: CASSLRSDLLSGNTIYF
CDR3 DNA: TGTGCCAGCAGCTTACGAAGCGACCTACTCTCTGGAAACACCATATATTTT

J gene: TRBJ2-6
clone size: NA
D gene: NA
V gene: TRBV30
CDR3 protein: CAWSPTSIAGANVLTF
CDR3 DNA: TGTGCCTGGAGTCCCACATCGATAGCGGGGGCCAACGTCCTGACTTTC

J gene: TRBJ2-3
clone size: NA
D gene: NA
V gene: TRBV6-1
CDR3 protein: CASSEGQWDTQYF
CDR3 DNA: TGTGCCAGCAGTGAAGGACAGTGGGATACGCAGTATTTT

J gene: TRBJ2-7
clone size: few
D gene: NA
V gene: TRBV12-5
CDR3 protein: CASAPGEWYEQYF
CDR3 DNA: TGTGCTAGTGCCCCGGGGGAGTGGTACGAGCAGTACTTC

J gene: TRBJ2-6
clone size: NA
D gene: TRBD1
V gene: TRBV7-9
CDR3 protein: CASSSSRQGAGANVLTF
CDR3 DNA: TGTGCCAGCAGCTCGTCGCGACAGGGGGCTGGGGCCAACGTCCTGACTTTC

J gene: TRBJ2-1
clone size: NA
D gene: NA
V gene: TRBV27
CDR3 protein: CASSPLGRTSNEQFF
CDR3 DNA: TGTGCCAGCAGTCCCCTAGGGAGAACTTCCAATGAGCAGTTCTTC

J gene: TRBJ2-7
clone size: NA
D gene: TRBD2
V gene: TRBV19
CDR3 protein: CASSISSGGFYEQYF
CDR3 DNA: TGTGCCAGTAGTATTTCTAGCGGGGGGTTCTACGAGCAGTACTTC

J gene: TRBJ2-5
clone size: NA
D gene: NA
V gene: TRBV9
CDR3 protein: CASSVETKGTQYF
CDR3 DNA: TGTGCCAGCAGCGTAGAGACTAAGGGGACCCAGTACTTC

J gene: TRBJ2-5
clone size: NA
D gene: TRBD1
V gene: TRBV29-1
CDR3 protein: CRTGFQETQYF
CDR3 DNA: TGCAGGACAGGGTTCCAAGAGACCCAGTACTTC

J gene: TRBJ2-3
clone size: NA
D gene: TRBD2
V gene: TRBV18
CDR3 protein: CASSPRPSGETDTQYF
CDR3 DNA: TGTGCCAGCTCACCACGGCCTAGCGGGGAGACAGATACGCAGTATTTT

J gene: TRBJ1-4
clone size: once
D gene: NA
V gene: TRBV7-9
CDR3 protein: CASSLVGANEKLFF
CDR3 DNA: TGTGCCAGCAGCTTAGTTGGGGCGAATGAAAAACTGTTTTTT

J gene: TRBJ2-7
clone size: once
D gene: NA
V gene: TRBV11-2
CDR3 protein: CASSADVGRGEWEQYF
CDR3 DNA: TGTGCCAGCAGCGCAGACGTCGGCAGGGGGGAGTGGGAGCAGTACTTC

J gene: TRBJ2-3
clone size: NA
D gene: TRBD1
V gene: TRBV5-1
CDR3 protein: CASSHPPGQGTDTQYF
CDR3 DNA: TGCGCCAGCAGCCATCCCCCGGGACAGGGAACAGATACGCAGTATTTT

J gene: TRBJ2-3
clone size: NA
D gene: TRBD1
V gene: TRBV25-1
CDR3 protein: CASSALTGRPSTDTQYF
CDR3 DNA: TGTGCCAGCAGTGCCCTGACAGGGCGACCTAGCACAGATACGCAGTATTTT

J gene: TRBJ2-2
clone size: NA
D gene: TRBD2
V gene: TRBV10-1
CDR3 protein: CASSGLAAGELFF
CDR3 DNA: TGCGCCAGCAGTGGACTAGCGGCCGGGGAGCTGTTTTTT

J gene: TRBJ2-1
clone size: NA
D gene: NA
V gene: TRBV7-2
CDR3 protein: CASSLEVRVLGGEQFF
CDR3 DNA: TGTGCCAGCAGCTTAGAGGTCCGGGTTCTTGGCGGTGAGCAGTTCTTC

J gene: TRBJ1-4
clone size: NA
D gene: NA
V gene: TRBV19
CDR3 protein: CASSIGYNNEKLFF
CDR3 DNA: TGTGCCAGTAGTATCGGGTACAATAATGAAAAACTGTTTTTT

J gene: TRBJ2-5
clone size: NA
D gene: NA
V gene: TRBV4-3
CDR3 protein: CASSQDYEGTQETQYF
CDR3 DNA: TGCGCCAGCAGCCAAGATTACGAGGGCACACAAGAGACCCAGTACTTC

J gene: TRBJ2-7
clone size: NA
D gene: TRBD2
V gene: TRBV9
CDR3 protein: CASSASGGAAEQYF
CDR3 DNA: TGTGCCAGCAGCGCGAGCGGGGGGGCCGCCGAGCAGTACTTC

J gene: TRBJ2-1
clone size: NA
D gene: NA
V gene: TRBV9
CDR3 protein: CASSVANEQFF
CDR3 DNA: TGTGCCAGCAGCGTAGCTAATGAGCAGTTCTTC

J gene: TRBJ2-7
clone size: NA
D gene: TRBD1
V gene: TRBV4-2
CDR3 protein: CASSHPGGSAYEQYF
CDR3 DNA: TGTGCCAGCAGCCATCCAGGGGGATCGGCCTACGAGCAGTACTTC

J gene: TRBJ2-2
clone size: NA
D gene: NA
V gene: TRBV10-3
CDR3 protein: CAISESRGDSPVGELFF
CDR3 DNA: TGTGCCATCAGTGAGTCGAGGGGGGACAGCCCTGTCGGGGAGCTGTTTTTT

J gene: TRBJ2-7
clone size: few
D gene: TRBD1
V gene: TRBV7-2
CDR3 protein: CASSGPGQAEQYF
CDR3 DNA: TGTGCCAGCAGCGGTCCGGGACAGGCCGAGCAGTACTTC

J gene: TRBJ2-7
clone size: few
D gene: NA
V gene: TRBV27
CDR3 protein: CASSGRTDYEQYF
CDR3 DNA: TGTGCCAGCAGTGGAAGGACAGATTACGAGCAGTACTTC

J gene: TRBJ1-1
clone size: NA
D gene: NA
V gene: TRBV7-2
CDR3 protein: CASSRTQGNTEAFF
CDR3 DNA: TGTGCCAGCAGTCGAACACAGGGGAACACTGAAGCTTTCTTT

J gene: TRBJ1-1
clone size: NA
D gene: NA
V gene: TRBV4-1
CDR3 protein: CASSQASGMNTEAFF
CDR3 DNA: TGCGCCAGCAGCCAAGCGTCCGGGATGAACACTGAAGCTTTCTTT

J gene: TRBJ1-2
clone size: NA
D gene: NA
V gene: TRBV7-8
CDR3 protein: CASSLASAVGNYGYTF
CDR3 DNA: TGTGCCAGCAGCTTAGCGTCAGCGGTGGGTAACTATGGCTACACCTTC

J gene: TRBJ1-5
clone size: NA
D gene: TRBD1
V gene: TRBV27
CDR3 protein: CASRPGGLNQPQHF
CDR3 DNA: TGTGCCAGCAGACCAGGGGGCCTCAATCAGCCCCAGCATTTT

J gene: TRBJ1-2
clone size: many
D gene: NA
V gene: TRBV29-1
CDR3 protein: CSVEKAGSGGYTF
CDR3 DNA: TGCAGCGTTGAAAAGGCGGGTTCTGGCGGCTACACCTTC

J gene: TRBJ2-7
clone size: NA
D gene: NA
V gene: TRBV6-5
CDR3 protein: CASSYAGSYEQYF
CDR3 DNA: TGTGCCAGCAGTTACGCAGGCTCTTACGAGCAGTACTTC

J gene: TRBJ2-5
clone size: NA
D gene: TRBD2
V gene: TRBV6-5
CDR3 protein: CASRLRGGEETQYF
CDR3 DNA: TGTGCCAGCAGGCTACGGGGGGGCGAGGAGACCCAGTACTTC

J gene: TRBJ2-7
clone size: NA
D gene: TRBD1
V gene: TRBV29-1
CDR3 protein: CSVDKGQGAHEQYF
CDR3 DNA: TGCAGCGTTGATAAAGGACAGGGGGCCCACGAGCAGTACTTC